Below are 14 T cell receptor beta chains sequenced from a single sample in a study of T cell repertoires in cytomegalovirus infection. TCRdb independently ran MiXCR on the reads; one entry per CDR3 protein. This table has some 590,000 distinct CDR3 sequences, around two fifths appearing once. Their cognate antigens are unknown. The sample here was cultured PBMCs, taken from culture after CMV antigen stimulation. Receptors were obtained from a human donor in good health (CMV status not recorded). Some clones in this sample may be carry-over from other donors' samples.

This sequence joins TRBV20-1 and TRBJ2-1, with TRBD2 identical over 8 bases. The V gene end was trimmed by 7 bases and the J gene end by 5 bases; junction bases not matched to a gene: 4. The CDR3 length is 12 residues. Germline values: CDR1 DFQATT, CDR2 SNEGSKA (reference sequence). CDR3 region: CSVRGGHNEQFF. Here the CDR3 DNA reads TGCAGTGTACGGGGGGGTCACAATGAGCAGTTCTTC.

This sequence joins TRBV6-1 and TRBJ1-5; TRBD1 matches 11 bases. Germline CDR1 reads MNHNS; CDR2 reads SASEGT. Trimming at V came to 5 bases and at J to 5 bases, leaving 5 bases not matched to a gene. The CDR3 loop spans 15 amino acids. In nucleotides, the CDR3 is TGTGCCAGCAGTTATCGGGGACAGGGGGATCAGCCCCAGCATTTT. The encoded protein is CASSYRGQGDQPQHF.

The chain has TRBV7-2 and TRBJ2-7; D is tentatively TRBD1 or TRBD2 (5 bases each). V was clipped by 5 bases and J by 0 bases, with 14 bases between them. Germline assignment: CDR1 SGHTA and CDR2 FQGNSA. This CDR3 contains 15 residues. The CDR3 spells CASSVTGTDSYEQYF. CDR3 bases: TGTGCCAGCAGCGTAACCGGGACGGACTCCTACGAGCAGTACTTC.

The chain is built from TRBV5-4 and TRBJ2-5, with D hard to call. The CDR3 length is 12 residues. Germline values: CDR1 SGHNT, CDR2 YYREEE (reference sequence). V was cut by 2 bases and J by 5 bases, with 7 bases left in between. CDR3 loop: CASSFAKETQYF. Here the CDR3 DNA reads TGTGCCAGCAGCTTCGCGAAGGAGACCCAGTACTTC.

The chain combines TRBV19 with TRBJ2-1, with 9 bases matching TRBD1. This CDR3 has 15 amino acids. The germline gives CDR1 LNHDA, CDR2 SQIVND (reference sequence). V lost 7 bases, J lost 4 bases, and 8 bases stayed unmatched. CDR3 sequence reads: CASNRGLRRYNEQFF. DNA of the CDR3: TGTGCCAGTAACAGGGGGCTGAGAAGGTACAATGAGCAGTTCTTC.

There are a few counts of this clonotype. This sequence joins TRBV5-4 and TRBJ1-2, with a possible D match to TRBD1 (5 bases). Germline values: CDR1 SGHNT, CDR2 YYREEE (reference sequence). The CDR3 is made up of 12 amino acids. V lost 5 bases to trimming and J lost 5 bases, with 10 bases between them. The CDR3 DNA reads as TGTGCCAGCAGTTCTGACAGATATGGCTACACCTTC. Protein sequence: CASSSDRYGYTF.

The J gene is TRBJ1-4, the V gene TRBV4-1; D unresolved. The V and J ends lost 6 bases and 6 bases respectively, with 8 bases between them. Looked up from germline, CDR1 is MGHRA and CDR2 is YSYEKL. The length of the CDR3 is 12 residues. The CDR3 nucleotides read TGCGCCAGCAGAAAAAGCGATGAAAAACTGTTTTTT. Translation gives CASRKSDEKLFF.

This clonotype was seen more than once but under ten times. V is TRBV7-6 and J is TRBJ2-1; TRBD2 matches 8 bases. Germline V CDR1 and CDR2: SGHVS, FNYEAQ. The V segment lost 3 bases and the J segment 5 bases; nucleotides outside the gene matches: 3. The CDR3 spans 14 residues. Here the CDR3 DNA reads TGTGCCAGCAGCTTCTCGGGGGGGAACAATGAGCAGTTCTTC. Translated: CASSFSGGNNEQFF.

J is TRBJ2-3 and V is TRBV18; 7 bases agree with TRBD2. Trimming removed 2 bases from V and 2 bases from J; junction bases left unmatched: 4. The CDR3 spans 15 residues. CDR1 is KGHSH and CDR2 is LQKENI in the germline V gene. The DNA of the CDR3 is TGTGCCAGCTCACCAAGGCGGGGGACCACAGATACGCAGTATTTT. Its protein is CASSPRRGTTDTQYF. The whole variable domain, filled in from reference TRBV18 and TRBJ2-3, reads NAGVMQNPRHLVRRRGQEARLRCSPMKGHSHVYWYRQLPEEGLKFMVYLQKENIIDESGMPKERFSAEFPKEGPSILRIQQVVRGDSAAYFCASSPRRGTTDTQYFGPGTRLTVL.

The gene calls are TRBV5-1 and TRBJ1-1, with a weak D call TRBD1 (5 bases). CDR3 length: 14 residues. The V gene's germline CDR1 is SGHRS and CDR2 YFSETQ. V lost 4 bases and J 1 base, leaving 11 bases between the germline ends. In DNA, the CDR3 is TGCGCCAGCAGCGCTGACAGACAGAACACTGAAGCTTTCTTT. It specifies CASSADRQNTEAFF.

The chain uses TRBV3-1 and TRBJ1-2, with D uncertain. The CDR3 loop spans 16 amino acids. Trimming left V 1 base short and J 6 bases short, with 18 bases between. CDR1 and CDR2 from the germline V gene are LGHDT and YNNKEL (reference sequence). CDR3 in amino acids: CASSQVYTTDLNGYTF. The CDR3 nucleotides read TGTGCCAGCAGCCAAGTCTATACCACAGATCTCAATGGCTACACCTTC.

The chain employs TRBV20-1 and TRBJ2-7; perhaps TRBD1 as D (5 bases). The V gene lost 0 bases and the J gene lost 7 bases, with 19 bases spanning the gap. Per the germline V gene, CDR1 is DFQATT and CDR2 is SNEGSKA (reference sequence). The CDR3 runs to 15 residues. CDR3 bases: TGCAGTGCTAGAGACCCCAAGACAGTCCTCGGGGAGCAGTACTTC. Its translation is CSARDPKTVLGEQYF.

This clonotype was observed a handful of times. The chain couples TRBV12-3 or TRBV12-4 to TRBJ1-5; no definite D call. The CDR3 has 15 amino acids. Trimming stripped 3 bases from V and 0 bases from J, with 9 bases between. The CDR3 DNA reads TGTGCCAGCAGTTTCGATGGTTATAGCAATCAGCCCCAGCATTTT. Protein sequence: CASSFDGYSNQPQHF.

The J gene is TRBJ2-5, the V gene TRBV10-3; D is tentatively TRBD1 or TRBD2 (5 bases each). CDR3 length: 13 residues. Trimming left V 4 bases short and J 1 base short, with 7 bases between. Per the germline V gene, CDR1 is ENHRY and CDR2 is SYGVKD. DNA for the CDR3: TGTGCCATCAGTGGTGGGGGCCAAGAGACCCAGTACTTC. Protein: CAISGGGQETQYF.